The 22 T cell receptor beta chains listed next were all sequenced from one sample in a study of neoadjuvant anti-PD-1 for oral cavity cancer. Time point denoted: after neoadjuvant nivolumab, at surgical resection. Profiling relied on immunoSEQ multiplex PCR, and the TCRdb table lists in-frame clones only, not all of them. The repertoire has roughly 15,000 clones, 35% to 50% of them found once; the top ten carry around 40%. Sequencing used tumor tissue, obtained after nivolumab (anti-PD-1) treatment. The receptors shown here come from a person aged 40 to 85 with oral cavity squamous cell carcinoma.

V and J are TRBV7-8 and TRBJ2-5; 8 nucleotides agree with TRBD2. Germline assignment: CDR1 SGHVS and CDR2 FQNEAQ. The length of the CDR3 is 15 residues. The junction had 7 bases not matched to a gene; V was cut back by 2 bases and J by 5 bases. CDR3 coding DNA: TGTGCCAGCAGCTTAACAAGCGGGGGCGGCGAGACCCAGTACTTC. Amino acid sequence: CASSLTSGGGETQYF.

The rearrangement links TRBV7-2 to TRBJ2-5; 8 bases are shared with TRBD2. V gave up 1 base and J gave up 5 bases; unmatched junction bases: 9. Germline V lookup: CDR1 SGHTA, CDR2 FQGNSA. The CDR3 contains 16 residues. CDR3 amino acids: CASSLDFGGARETQYF. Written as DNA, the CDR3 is TGTGCCAGCAGCTTAGATTTCGGGGGGGCCCGGGAGACCCAGTACTTC. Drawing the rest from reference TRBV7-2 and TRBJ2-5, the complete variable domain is GAGVSQSPSNKVTEKGKDVELRCDPISGHTALYWYRQSLGQGLEFLIYFQGNSAPDKSGLPSDRFSAERTGGSVSTLTIQRTQQEDSAVYLCASSLDFGGARETQYFGPGTRLLVL.

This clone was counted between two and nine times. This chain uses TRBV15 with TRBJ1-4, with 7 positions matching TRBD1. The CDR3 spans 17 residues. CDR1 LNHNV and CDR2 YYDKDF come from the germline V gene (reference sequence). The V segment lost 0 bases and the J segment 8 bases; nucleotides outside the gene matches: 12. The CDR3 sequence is CATSRETGSASGEKLFF. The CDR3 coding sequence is TGTGCCACCAGCAGAGAGACAGGGTCTGCTTCTGGAGAAAAACTGTTTTTT.

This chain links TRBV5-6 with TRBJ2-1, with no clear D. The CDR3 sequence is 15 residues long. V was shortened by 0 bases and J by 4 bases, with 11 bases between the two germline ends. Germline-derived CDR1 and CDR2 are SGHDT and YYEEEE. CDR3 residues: CASSLGGFYYNEQFF. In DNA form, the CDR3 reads TGTGCCAGCAGCTTGGGGGGATTCTATTACAATGAGCAGTTCTTC. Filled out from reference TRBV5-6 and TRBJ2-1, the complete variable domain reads DAGVTQSPTHLIKTRGQQVTLRCSPKSGHDTVSWYQQALGQGPQFIFQYYEEEERQRGNFPDRFSGHQFPNYSSELNVNALLLGDSALYLCASSLGGFYYNEQFFGPGTRLTVL.

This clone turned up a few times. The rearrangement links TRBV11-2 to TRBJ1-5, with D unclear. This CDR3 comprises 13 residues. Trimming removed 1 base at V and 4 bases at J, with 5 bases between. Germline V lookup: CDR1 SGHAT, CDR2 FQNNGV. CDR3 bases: TGTGCCAGCAGCTTAGCTACGAATCAGCCCCAGCATTTT. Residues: CASSLATNQPQHF.

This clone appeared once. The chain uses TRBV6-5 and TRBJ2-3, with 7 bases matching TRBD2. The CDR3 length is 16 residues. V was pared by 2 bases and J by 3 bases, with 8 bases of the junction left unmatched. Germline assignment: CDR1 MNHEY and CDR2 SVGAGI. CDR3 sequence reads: CASSYDGGTGTDTQYF. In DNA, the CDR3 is TGTGCCAGCAGTTACGACGGGGGGACGGGTACAGATACGCAGTATTTT.

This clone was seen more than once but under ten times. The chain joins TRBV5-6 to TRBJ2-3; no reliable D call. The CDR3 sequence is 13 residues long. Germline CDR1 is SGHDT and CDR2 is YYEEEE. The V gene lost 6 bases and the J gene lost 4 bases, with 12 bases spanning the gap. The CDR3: CASTTGVSDTQYF. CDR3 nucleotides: TGTGCCAGCACAACCGGCGTGTCAGATACGCAGTATTTT.

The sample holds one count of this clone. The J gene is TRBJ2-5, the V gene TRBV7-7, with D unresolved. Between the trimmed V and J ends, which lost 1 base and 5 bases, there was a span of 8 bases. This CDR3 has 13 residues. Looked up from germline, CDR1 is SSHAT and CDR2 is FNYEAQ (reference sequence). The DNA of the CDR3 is TGTGCCAGCAGCTTAGGCACCCGGGAGACCCAGTACTTC. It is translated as CASSLGTRETQYF.

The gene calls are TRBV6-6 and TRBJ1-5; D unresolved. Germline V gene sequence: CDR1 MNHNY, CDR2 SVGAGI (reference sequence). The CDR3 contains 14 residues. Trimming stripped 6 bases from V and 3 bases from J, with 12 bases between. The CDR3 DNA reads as TGTGCCAGCAGCCCTGTGATATACAATCAGCCCCAGCATTTT. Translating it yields CASSPVIYNQPQHF.

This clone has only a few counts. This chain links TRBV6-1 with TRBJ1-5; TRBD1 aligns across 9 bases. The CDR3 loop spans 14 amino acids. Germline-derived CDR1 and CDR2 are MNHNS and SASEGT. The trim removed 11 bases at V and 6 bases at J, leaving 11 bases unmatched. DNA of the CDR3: TGTGCCGCGGGGCAACAGGGGGCGATTCAGCCCCAGCATTTT. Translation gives CAAGQQGAIQPQHF.

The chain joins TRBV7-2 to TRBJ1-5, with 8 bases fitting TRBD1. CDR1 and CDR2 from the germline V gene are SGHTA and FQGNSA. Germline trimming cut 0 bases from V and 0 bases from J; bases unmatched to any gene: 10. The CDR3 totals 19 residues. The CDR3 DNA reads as TGTGCCAGCAGCTTAGCATGGGGGACAGGCCGCTATAGCAATCAGCCCCAGCATTTT. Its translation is CASSLAWGTGRYSNQPQHF.

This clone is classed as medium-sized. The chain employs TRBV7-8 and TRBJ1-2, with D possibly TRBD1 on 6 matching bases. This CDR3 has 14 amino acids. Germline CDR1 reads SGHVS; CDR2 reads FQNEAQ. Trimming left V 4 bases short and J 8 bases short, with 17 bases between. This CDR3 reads CASSSAIQGRGYTF. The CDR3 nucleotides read TGTGCCAGCAGCTCAGCAATCCAGGGGAGAGGCTACACCTTC.

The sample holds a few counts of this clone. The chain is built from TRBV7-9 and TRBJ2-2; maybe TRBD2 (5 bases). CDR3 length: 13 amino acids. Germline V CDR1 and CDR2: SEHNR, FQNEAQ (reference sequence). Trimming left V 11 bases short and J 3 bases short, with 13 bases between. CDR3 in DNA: TGTGCCGGAACTAGAGGCGACACCGGGGAGCTGTTTTTT. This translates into CAGTRGDTGELFF.

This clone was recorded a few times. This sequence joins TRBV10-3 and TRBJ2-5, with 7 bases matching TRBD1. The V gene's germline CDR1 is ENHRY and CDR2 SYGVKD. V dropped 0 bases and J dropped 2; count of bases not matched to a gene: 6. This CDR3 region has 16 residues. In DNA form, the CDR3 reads TGTGCCATCAGTGAGTCAGGACAGGTATTTCAAGAGACCCAGTACTTC. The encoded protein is CAISESGQVFQETQYF.

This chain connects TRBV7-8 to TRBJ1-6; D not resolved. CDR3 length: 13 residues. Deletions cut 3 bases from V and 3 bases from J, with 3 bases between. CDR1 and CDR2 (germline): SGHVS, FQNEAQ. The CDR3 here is CASSLGYNSPLHF. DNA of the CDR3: TGTGCCAGCAGCTTGGGCTATAATTCACCCCTCCACTTT.

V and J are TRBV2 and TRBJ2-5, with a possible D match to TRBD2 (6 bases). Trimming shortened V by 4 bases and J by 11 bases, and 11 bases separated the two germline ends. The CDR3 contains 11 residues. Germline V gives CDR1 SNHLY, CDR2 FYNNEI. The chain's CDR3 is CASSAAGRQYF. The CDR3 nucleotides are TGTGCCAGCAGTGCGGCGGGGCGGCAGTACTTC.

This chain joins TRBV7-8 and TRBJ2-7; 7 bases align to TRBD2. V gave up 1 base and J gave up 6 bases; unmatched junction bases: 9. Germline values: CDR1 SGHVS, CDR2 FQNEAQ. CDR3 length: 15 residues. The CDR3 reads CASSLEPGRASEQYF. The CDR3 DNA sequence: TGTGCCAGCAGCTTAGAGCCGGGGAGGGCCAGCGAGCAGTACTTC.

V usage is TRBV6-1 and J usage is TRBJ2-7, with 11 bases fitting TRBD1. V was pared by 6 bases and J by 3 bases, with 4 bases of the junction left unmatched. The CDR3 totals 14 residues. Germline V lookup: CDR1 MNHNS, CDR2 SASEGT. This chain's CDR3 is CASRGTGGNYEQYF. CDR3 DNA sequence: TGTGCCAGCAGGGGGACAGGGGGAAACTACGAGCAGTACTTC.

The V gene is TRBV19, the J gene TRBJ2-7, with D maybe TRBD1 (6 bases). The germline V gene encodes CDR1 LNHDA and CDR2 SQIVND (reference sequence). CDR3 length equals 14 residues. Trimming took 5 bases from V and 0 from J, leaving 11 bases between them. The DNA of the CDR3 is TGTGCCAGTAGTCCCCCAGGGGTCTCCTACGAGCAGTACTTC. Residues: CASSPPGVSYEQYF. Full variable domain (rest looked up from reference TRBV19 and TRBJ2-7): DGGITQSPKYLFRKEGQNVTLSCEQNLNHDAMYWYRQDPGQGLRLIYYSQIVNDFQKGDIAEGYSVSREKKESFPLTVTSAQKNPTAFYLCASSPPGVSYEQYFGPGTRLTVT.

For the CDR3, the DNA is TGTGCCAGCAGAAGATCTAGCGGGGGCACAGATACGCAGTATTTT. This gives the protein CASRRSSGGTDTQYF. The chain recombines TRBV6-6 with TRBJ2-3; 9 bases match TRBD2. This CDR3 comprises 15 residues. CDR1 and CDR2 (germline): MNHNY, SVGAGI (reference sequence). Trimming took 6 bases from V and 1 from J; bases not matched to a gene: 5.

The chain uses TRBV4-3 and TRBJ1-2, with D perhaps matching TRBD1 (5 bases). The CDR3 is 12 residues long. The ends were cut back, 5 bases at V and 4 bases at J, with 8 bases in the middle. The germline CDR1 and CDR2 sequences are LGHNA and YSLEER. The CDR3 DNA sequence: TGCGCCAGCAGCGACAGCATCTATGGCTACACCTTC. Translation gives CASSDSIYGYTF.

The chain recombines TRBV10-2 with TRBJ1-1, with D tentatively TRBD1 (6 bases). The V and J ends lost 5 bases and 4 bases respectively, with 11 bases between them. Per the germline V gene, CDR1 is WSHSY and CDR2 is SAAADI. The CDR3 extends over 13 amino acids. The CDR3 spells CASSQQGLTEAFF. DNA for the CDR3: TGCGCCAGCAGTCAACAGGGACTCACTGAAGCTTTCTTT.